This record covers a single T cell receptor beta chain. It has no known antigen specificity. No much larger clone is present one base from it, and per-base qualities are unavailable. This sample was taken from a study of T cell responses to AZD1222 COVID-19 vaccine (TCRdb year 2021). In terms of the full investigation: TCR sequencing covered about 230 trial participants: 200 to 220 given two doses of AZD1222 and 26 given two doses of MenACWY control vaccine. Trial participants were enrolled into age subgroups of 18-55, 56-69 and 70-plus years, which contained about 150, 28 and 57 TCR-sequenced participants, respectively.

The CDR3 regions of human TCRbeta chains were analyzed by immunosequencing. The authors' pipeline ran thus. Repertoire TCRs were checked for matches against a reference library of SARS-CoV-2-specific TCRs that had been generated using the MIRA antigen-specificity platform. Breadth was defined as the fraction of unique TCRs that were SARS-CoV-2-associated. Depth was defined as the fraction of total T cells that were SARS-CoV-2-associated. Using the MIRA data, each spike-specific TCR was assigned both to the spike region to which the TCR was reactive and to a CD4 or CD8 class. Log10-transformed breadth and depth values were compared by one-way ANOVA with Sidak's multiple comparisons tests. In TCRdb, the immuneACCESS table is reduced to in-frame sequences with V and J assigned. These tables do not hold every clone; where another copy was compared, an unresolved V gene accounts for under half, and the others remain unexplained. V, J and clone size reflect that table, while D and trimming were determined from the DNA. The sample table holds 150,000 or so clones, of which 92% were seen once. Under 3.5% of the sample is held by the ten biggest clonotypes.

CDR1 and CDR2 are read off the germline V gene as SNHLY and FYNNEI. The germline ends are 7 bases apart after V is trimmed by 1 base and J by 0 bases. The CDR3 holds 15 amino acids from the cysteine to the phenylalanine. The CDR3 DNA has 45 bases and is translated from base 1. What the time point label conveys for this sample: about 28 days (+/-7) after the second vaccine dose. Because spike-specific TCR depth and breadth did not differ between the two schedules, AZD1222 recipients who got a second dose at roughly 4 weeks were pooled with those who got a second dose at roughly 12 weeks. Samples from vaccinated people were obtained from the UK trials COV001 and COV002, which included a single-blind randomized controlled phase 2/3 trial of AZD1222 (ChAdOx1 nCoV-19) in healthy adults. For TCRbeta chain sequencing, PBMC samples were collected from trial participants at day 0 and at day 28 after the second dose.

Results the study describes overall, beyond this receptor: In the small 56-69-year group, the increase in depth fell short of significance, most likely because of low power. Because no day 14 peak-response samples were available, the repertoires could be characterized only after the peak T cell response. Conclusions about previously exposed vaccinees are limited, since just a handful of AZD1222 recipients were seropositive for SARS-CoV-2 at baseline. Reportedly, almost half of the unique spike-specific TCRs recognized epitopes lying outside the regions that are mutated in the B.1.351 and B.1.1.7 variants. CD4 TCRs associated with the vaccine covered the entire spike protein, and the dominant responses were in regions 160-218 and 743-854. Participants were mostly white British and included more females than males, and it was suggested by the authors that clonal diversity may have been underestimated. After two AZD1222 doses, both the breadth and the depth of spike-specific TCRs were significantly higher than at day 0 and than in MenACWY recipients.

Sequenced here: peripheral blood, sampled 28 days after the second AZD1222 dose. Rearrangement joined TRBV2 to TRBJ2-1; TRBD1 is a possible D gene, resting on 5 matching bases. This receptor was taken from an adult who received the AZD1222 COVID-19 vaccine. CDR3 protein: CASSEDQGSYNEQFF. Here is the DNA: TGTGCCAGCAGTGAAGATCAGGGCTCCTACAATGAGCAGTTCTTC.